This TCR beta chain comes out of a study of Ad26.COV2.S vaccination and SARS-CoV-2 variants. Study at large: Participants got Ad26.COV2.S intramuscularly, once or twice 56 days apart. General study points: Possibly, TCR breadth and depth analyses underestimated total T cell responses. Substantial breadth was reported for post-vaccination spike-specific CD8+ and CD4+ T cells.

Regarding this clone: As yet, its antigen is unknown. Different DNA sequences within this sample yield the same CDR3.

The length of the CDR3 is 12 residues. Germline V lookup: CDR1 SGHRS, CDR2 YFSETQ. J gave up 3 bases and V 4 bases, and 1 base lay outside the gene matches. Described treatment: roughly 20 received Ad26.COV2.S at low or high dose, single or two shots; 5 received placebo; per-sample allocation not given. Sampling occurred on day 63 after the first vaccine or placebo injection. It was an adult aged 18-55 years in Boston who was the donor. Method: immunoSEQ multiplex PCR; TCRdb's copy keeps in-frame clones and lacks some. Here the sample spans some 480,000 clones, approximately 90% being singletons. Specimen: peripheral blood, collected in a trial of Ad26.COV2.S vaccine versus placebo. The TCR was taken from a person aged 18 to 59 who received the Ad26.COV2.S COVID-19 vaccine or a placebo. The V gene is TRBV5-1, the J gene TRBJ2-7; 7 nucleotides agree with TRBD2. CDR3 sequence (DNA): TGCGCCAGCAGCGGGGGGGTCTACGAGCAGTACTTC. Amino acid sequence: CASSGGVYEQYF. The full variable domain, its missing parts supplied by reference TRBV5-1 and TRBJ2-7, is KAGVTQTPRYLIKTRGQQVTLSCSPISGHRSVSWYQQTPGQGLQFLFEYFSETQRNKGNFPGRFSGRQFSNSRSEMNVSTLELGDSALYLCASSGGVYEQYFGPGTRLTVT.